This T cell receptor (beta chain) was identified in a study of beta chain features in type 1 diabetes. As for the study in general: Patients and healthy donors were similar in age, gender and cell yields. Study-level points and caveats: For patients and controls alike, PCR might favor shorter templates to the same degree.

It was one heparinised blood draw, averaging approximately 100 mL, that each donor gave. As to this clone: Its specificity is not known.

Expressed TCRB transcripts were sequenced because the entire RNA isolate underwent reverse transcription. Clones were sequenced by immunoSEQ multiplex PCR, and TCRdb holds only the in-frame ones, with some missing. Altogether 400,000 to 500,000 clones are present, 11% to 15% being singletons, with the ten largest covering around 0.039%. CDR3 length: 14 amino acids. CDR1 and CDR2 from the germline V gene are SGHRS and YFSETQ. With 2 bases removed from V and 3 bases from J, the gap between germline ends came to 11 bases. This clonotype originated in a man younger than 45 in good health. Sample: naive CD4+ T cells from blood. V gene TRBV5-1 combines with J gene TRBJ2-5; D is possibly TRBD1 (5 bases). DNA for the CDR3: TGCGCCAGCAGCTTTGGCAGGGTGGAAGAGACCCAGTACTTC. Translation gives CASSFGRVEETQYF.